This T cell receptor beta chain was recovered during a study of shared clonotypes between healthy human individuals. Across the whole study: Per donor, three plates held CD4 naive cells, three held CD4 memory, two held CD8 naive and one held CD8 memory. Findings and limits, study-wide: Naive CD4 clonotype sharing across a few donors was approximately 5.2%. The small donor group covered limited genetic and exposure diversity.

This clone was detected only a few times. The antigen is not known. Between the trimmed V and J ends, which lost 5 bases and 6 bases, there was a span of 20 bases. This CDR3 has 16 amino acids. The germline gives CDR1 LNHDA, CDR2 SQIVND (reference sequence). Assay used: immunoSEQ multiplex PCR; TCRdb lists only in-frame clones, some missing. The data show about 2.5 million clones, roughly 90% seen once. This clonotype was obtained from a man in his late teens or twenties in good health. Some clones in this sample may be carry-over from other donors' samples. The chain is built from TRBV19 and TRBJ2-1, with D perhaps given as TRBD1 or TRBD2 (5 bases each). Sequencing input: naive CD4+ T cells from PBMCs. Subset indicated: CD45RA+ positively selected. CDR3 protein: CASSPRGVAPGNEQFF. The CDR3 coding sequence is TGTGCCAGTAGTCCCCGAGGGGTAGCCCCGGGCAATGAGCAGTTCTTC.